The text below deals with one T cell receptor (beta chain). Enrolment of Seattle patients took place during active infection, and they were followed longitudinally. The CDR3 is made up of 17 amino acids. Germline trimming cut 3 bases from V and 5 bases from J; bases unmatched to any gene: 11. CDR1 and CDR2 from the germline V gene are MDHEN and SYDVKM. The data belong to a study of blood T cell repertoires in COVID-19. Study context: Collection of acute and convalescent COVID-19 samples took place in the United States, Italy and Spain.

Profiled with immunoSEQ multiplex PCR; TCRdb holds only in-frame clones, not every one. The sample lists under 200,000 clones, more than 75% occurring once. J is TRBJ2-3 and V is TRBV28; 10 positions match TRBD1. Sequencing was performed on peripheral blood. This TCR derives from a woman between 65 and 79 years old with COVID-19, enrolled during active disease. The CDR3: CASSFEDRGLNRDTQYF. The CDR3 nucleotides read TGTGCCAGCAGTTTTGAAGACAGGGGGCTAAACAGAGATACGCAGTATTTT.